A selection of T cell receptor beta chains follows, all from one sample in a study of siplizumab effects on memory and regulatory T cells. TCRdb keeps only in-frame clones here, not all; method: immunoSEQ multiplex PCR. Of about 87,000 clones in the sample, approximately 90% were seen once. Material: CD4+ T cells sorted from blood. The receptors shown here come from a human donor in good health. Both conserved end residues are part of each CDR3. Each record gives: V gene, D gene, clone size, J gene, CDR3 DNA, CDR3 protein. A D gene is named only where the DNA matches it firmly. Size values are once, few and many counts, or a class for expanded clones, and some rows have none.

v_call: TRBV30
d_call: NA
clone_size: NA
j_call: TRBJ2-2
cdr3_nt: TGTGCCTGGAGCGCTGGACAGTACACCGGGGAGCTGTTTTTT
cdr3_aa: CAWSAGQYTGELFF

v_call: TRBV20-1
d_call: NA
clone_size: once
j_call: TRBJ2-7
cdr3_nt: TGCAGTGCTAGCGTCTCCAACGAGCAGTACTTC
cdr3_aa: CSASVSNEQYF

v_call: TRBV5-1
d_call: TRBD1
clone_size: NA
j_call: TRBJ2-2
cdr3_nt: TGCGCCAGCAGCGGGATACAGGGGACCGGGGAGCTGTTTTTT
cdr3_aa: CASSGIQGTGELFF

v_call: TRBV5-1
d_call: TRBD2
clone_size: NA
j_call: TRBJ2-7
cdr3_nt: TGCGCCAGCAGGATCGCGGGAGGAACCTACGAGCAGTACTTC
cdr3_aa: CASRIAGGTYEQYF

v_call: TRBV5-4
d_call: TRBD2
clone_size: once
j_call: TRBJ2-7
cdr3_nt: TGTGCCAGCAGCCTGGCTGCTAGCGGGCCAAACTACGAGCAGTACTTC
cdr3_aa: CASSLAASGPNYEQYF

v_call: TRBV10-3
d_call: NA
clone_size: few
j_call: TRBJ2-2
cdr3_nt: TGTGCCATCAACAGGGAGGGGGACACCGGGGAGCTGTTTTTT
cdr3_aa: CAINREGDTGELFF

v_call: TRBV7-8
d_call: NA
clone_size: once
j_call: TRBJ2-1
cdr3_nt: TGTGCCAGCAGCTTAGACGGGCCTTCCTACAATGAGCAGTTCTTC
cdr3_aa: CASSLDGPSYNEQFF

v_call: TRBV19
d_call: NA
clone_size: NA
j_call: TRBJ1-1
cdr3_nt: TGTGCCAGTAGTATCGAGGGGGGTAGAACTGAAGCTTTCTTT
cdr3_aa: CASSIEGGRTEAFF

v_call: TRBV19
d_call: TRBD1
clone_size: NA
j_call: TRBJ1-1
cdr3_nt: TGTGCCACCACGACAGGGGGCACTGAAGCTTTCTTT
cdr3_aa: CATTTGGTEAFF

v_call: TRBV4-1
d_call: TRBD2
clone_size: NA
j_call: TRBJ2-7
cdr3_nt: TGCGCCAGCAGCCAACCTACTAGCGGGAGGCTAAGGGACGAGCAGTACTTC
cdr3_aa: CASSQPTSGRLRDEQYF

v_call: TRBV5-8
d_call: TRBD1
clone_size: NA
j_call: TRBJ1-5
cdr3_nt: TGTGCCAGCAGCGCGGACAGGGGCAATCAGCCCCAGCATTTT
cdr3_aa: CASSADRGNQPQHF

v_call: TRBV9
d_call: NA
clone_size: once
j_call: TRBJ2-7
cdr3_nt: TGTGCCAGCAGCGCGGACAGTACCTTCTCCTACGAGCAGTACTTC
cdr3_aa: CASSADSTFSYEQYF

v_call: TRBV2
d_call: TRBD1
clone_size: NA
j_call: TRBJ2-7
cdr3_nt: TGTGCCAGCAGTGAACCCCCCAGGCAGGGGGTTTACGAGCAGTACTTC
cdr3_aa: CASSEPPRQGVYEQYF

v_call: TRBV19
d_call: NA
clone_size: NA
j_call: TRBJ1-2
cdr3_nt: TGTGCCAGTAGTATAGGCAGCTCCCGTGGCTATGGCTACACCTTC
cdr3_aa: CASSIGSSRGYGYTF

v_call: TRBV5-6
d_call: NA
clone_size: NA
j_call: TRBJ2-1
cdr3_nt: TGTGCCAGCAGCCCCATCGGGGGGACAGGCAATGAGCAGTTCTTC
cdr3_aa: CASSPIGGTGNEQFF

v_call: TRBV28
d_call: TRBD1
clone_size: NA
j_call: TRBJ2-5
cdr3_nt: TGTGCCAGCAGTCACCGACAGGGCCCCAAAGAGACCCAGTACTTC
cdr3_aa: CASSHRQGPKETQYF

v_call: TRBV18
d_call: NA
clone_size: NA
j_call: TRBJ1-5
cdr3_nt: TGTGCCAGCTCCCGTGGGCAGAAGAATCAGCCCCAGCATTTT
cdr3_aa: CASSRGQKNQPQHF

v_call: TRBV7-3
d_call: NA
clone_size: NA
j_call: TRBJ2-1
cdr3_nt: TGTGCCAGCAGCCCAAAGGTGACTACCAGGACCAAAACCTATAATGAGCAGTTCTTC
cdr3_aa: CASSPKVTTRTKTYNEQFF

v_call: TRBV5-4
d_call: NA
clone_size: NA
j_call: TRBJ2-3
cdr3_nt: TGTGCCAGCAGCGCGGGACCCTTACGAGGTACGCAGTATTTT
cdr3_aa: CASSAGPLRGTQYF

v_call: TRBV9
d_call: NA
clone_size: NA
j_call: TRBJ2-5
cdr3_nt: TGTGCCAGCAGCGTAGAAAGTAGGGGAGAGACCCAGTACTTC
cdr3_aa: CASSVESRGETQYF

v_call: TRBV21-1
d_call: NA
clone_size: NA
j_call: TRBJ2-7
cdr3_nt: TGTGCCAGCACCGGGACAGATAGGGGGTCCGAGCAGTACTTC
cdr3_aa: CASTGTDRGSEQYF

v_call: TRBV11-3
d_call: NA
clone_size: NA
j_call: TRBJ1-5
cdr3_nt: TGTGCCAGCAGCTTAGATCGTAGTGGGGAGCAGCCCCAGCATTTT
cdr3_aa: CASSLDRSGEQPQHF

v_call: TRBV29-1
d_call: NA
clone_size: NA
j_call: TRBJ2-1
cdr3_nt: TGCAGCGTTTTTTGGGATGAGCAGTTCTTC
cdr3_aa: CSVFWDEQFF

v_call: TRBV6-1
d_call: NA
clone_size: NA
j_call: TRBJ2-2
cdr3_nt: TGTGCCAGCCTGGGACGGGGCGCCGGGGAGCTGTTTTTT
cdr3_aa: CASLGRGAGELFF

v_call: TRBV6-4
d_call: NA
clone_size: NA
j_call: TRBJ2-3
cdr3_nt: TGTGCCAGCAGTGACTCGCAGACAGGGAGGATGGATACGCAGTATTTT
cdr3_aa: CASSDSQTGRMDTQYF

v_call: TRBV19
d_call: NA
clone_size: NA
j_call: TRBJ2-7
cdr3_nt: TGTGCCAGTAGGGACCTTCAGGAATACGAGCAGTACTTC
cdr3_aa: CASRDLQEYEQYF

v_call: TRBV19
d_call: TRBD1
clone_size: NA
j_call: TRBJ2-3
cdr3_nt: TGTGCCAGTAGTAGGGACAGGAAGGCAGATACGCAGTATTTT
cdr3_aa: CASSRDRKADTQYF

v_call: TRBV11-3
d_call: TRBD2
clone_size: NA
j_call: TRBJ2-1
cdr3_nt: TGTGCCAGCAGCTTAGCGGGCGGGAGGTACAATGAGCAGTTCTTC
cdr3_aa: CASSLAGGRYNEQFF

v_call: TRBV9
d_call: TRBD1
clone_size: NA
j_call: TRBJ1-4
cdr3_nt: TGTGCCAGCAGCCCCCAAGGGGGCTTAACTAATGAAAAACTGTTTTTT
cdr3_aa: CASSPQGGLTNEKLFF

v_call: TRBV5-6
d_call: NA
clone_size: NA
j_call: TRBJ2-2
cdr3_nt: TGTGCCAGCAGCTTCCTGGGATTAGGCGGGGAGCTGTTTTTT
cdr3_aa: CASSFLGLGGELFF

v_call: TRBV30
d_call: NA
clone_size: NA
j_call: TRBJ2-7
cdr3_nt: TGTGCCTGGAGAGGGAGCTCCTACGAGCAGTACTTC
cdr3_aa: CAWRGSSYEQYF

v_call: TRBV19
d_call: TRBD1
clone_size: NA
j_call: TRBJ2-3
cdr3_nt: TGTGCCAGTAGTACGGGGGACAGGACCCGAGATACGCAGTATTTT
cdr3_aa: CASSTGDRTRDTQYF

v_call: TRBV30
d_call: TRBD2
clone_size: NA
j_call: TRBJ2-2
cdr3_nt: TGTGCCTGGAGAAGCGGGATGAACACCGGGGAGCTGTTTTTT
cdr3_aa: CAWRSGMNTGELFF

v_call: TRBV9
d_call: NA
clone_size: once
j_call: TRBJ1-3
cdr3_nt: TGTGCCAGCAGCGGGCGCCGCCCCTCTGGAAACACCATATATTTT
cdr3_aa: CASSGRRPSGNTIYF

v_call: TRBV5-1
d_call: TRBD1
clone_size: NA
j_call: TRBJ2-3
cdr3_nt: TGCGCCAGCAGCTTGGTGGTTAGGACAGGGGGCGCGGATACGCAGTATTTT
cdr3_aa: CASSLVVRTGGADTQYF

v_call: TRBV6-6
d_call: TRBD1
clone_size: few
j_call: TRBJ1-5
cdr3_nt: TGTGCCAGCAGTCCCGGGACAGGGTATCAGCCCCAGCATTTT
cdr3_aa: CASSPGTGYQPQHF

v_call: TRBV18
d_call: TRBD2
clone_size: NA
j_call: TRBJ2-5
cdr3_nt: TGTGCCAGCTCACCTAGCGGGAGAGAGACCCAGTACTTC
cdr3_aa: CASSPSGRETQYF

v_call: TRBV6-1
d_call: NA
clone_size: NA
j_call: TRBJ1-2
cdr3_nt: TGTGCCAGCAGTGTAGGGGACGGAACTAACTATGGCTACACCTTC
cdr3_aa: CASSVGDGTNYGYTF

v_call: TRBV7-3
d_call: NA
clone_size: NA
j_call: TRBJ2-7
cdr3_nt: TGTGCCAGCAGCTTAACGACCCTGGGGGAGCAGTACTTC
cdr3_aa: CASSLTTLGEQYF

v_call: TRBV4-1
d_call: TRBD1
clone_size: NA
j_call: TRBJ2-7
cdr3_nt: TGCGCCAGCAGCCCTCGACCCCGGGACAGGACTTCATTGGATATATACGAGCAGTACTTC
cdr3_aa: CASSPRPRDRTSLDIYEQYF

v_call: TRBV18
d_call: NA
clone_size: NA
j_call: TRBJ1-4
cdr3_nt: TGTGCCAGCTCACCACAGTCGGTTAATGAAAAACTGTTTTTT
cdr3_aa: CASSPQSVNEKLFF

v_call: TRBV7-9
d_call: NA
clone_size: few
j_call: TRBJ2-7
cdr3_nt: TGTGCCAGCAGCTTAGACCGTCCCGAGCAGTACTTC
cdr3_aa: CASSLDRPEQYF

v_call: TRBV6-1
d_call: NA
clone_size: NA
j_call: TRBJ2-7
cdr3_nt: TGTGCCAGCAGATCGGGGGACTCCTACGAGCAGTACTTC
cdr3_aa: CASRSGDSYEQYF

v_call: TRBV6-1
d_call: NA
clone_size: NA
j_call: TRBJ2-2
cdr3_nt: TGTGCCAGCAGTGCCCAAGGCGGGACGAAGACCGGGGAGCTGTTTTTT
cdr3_aa: CASSAQGGTKTGELFF

v_call: TRBV5-1
d_call: NA
clone_size: NA
j_call: TRBJ2-3
cdr3_nt: TGCGCCAGCAGCCTGGGGACCTACAGGGATACGCAGTATTTT
cdr3_aa: CASSLGTYRDTQYF